This T cell receptor (beta chain) was identified in a study of beta chain features in type 1 diabetes. Notes on the study in general: TCRB CDR3s were moderately but significantly shorter in Type 1 diabetes patients in all four CD4+ subsets. Naive, central memory and Treg TCRB repertoires seemed to resemble each other more closely in patients than they did in healthy donors.

V lost 3 bases to trimming and J lost 1 base; unmatched junction nucleotides: 9. Germline values: CDR1 SGHRS, CDR2 YFSETQ. The CDR3 extends over 16 amino acids. This clone was seen only a few times. Its target is unknown. Sequenced material consisted of expressed TCRB transcripts (all of the isolated RNA was reverse transcribed). The method was immunoSEQ multiplex PCR; TCRdb's version includes in-frame clones alone and lacks a portion of them. The table records about 660,000 clones, 11% to 15% of them present only once. The TCR comes from a man aged 18 to 30 with type 1 diabetes. Sequencing was performed on naive CD4+ T cells from blood. The V call is TRBV5-1, the J call TRBJ1-2, with TRBD1 matching over 7 bases. CDR3 sequence: CASSWGRTGFNYGYTF. CDR3 coding DNA: TGCGCCAGCAGCTGGGGCCGGACAGGATTTAACTATGGCTACACCTTC.